The 5 T cell receptor beta chains presented below share a single source sample, sequenced in a study of CD8 T cells in Susac syndrome (dated by TCRdb to the late 2010s). The library was obtained by the immunoSEQ multiplex PCR assay. RNA was extracted using the RNeasy kit, and about 0.45 to 1 microgram was reverse transcribed with random hexamers. TCRdb cleaned the public reads at Q25 with fastp, built clones with MiXCR and kept in-frame beta chains. Each entry is one CDR3 protein sequence, shown with its most common DNA and genes. This sample gives 56,000 or so distinct CDR3 sequences in total; around 93% of them show up just once. 0.75% of the sample belongs to the ten largest clones. Specimen: CD8+ T cells from PBMCs. The origin of the receptors is a human donor with Susac syndrome.

The chain couples TRBV7-9 to TRBJ2-6; D remains unclear. The CDR3 runs to 15 residues. The V gene lost 4 bases and the J gene lost 3 bases, with 10 bases spanning the gap. Germline lookup yields CDR1 SEHNR and CDR2 FQNEAQ (reference sequence). CDR3 coding DNA: TGTGCCAGCAGCTCGGAAATCGATGGGGCCAACGTCCTGACTTTC. As protein: CASSSEIDGANVLTF.

V is TRBV18 and J is TRBJ2-3; maybe TRBD2 (5 bases). Between the trimmed V and J ends, which lost 3 bases and 6 bases, there was a span of 13 bases. The CDR3 extends over 14 amino acids. Germline loops: CDR1 KGHSH, CDR2 LQKENI. The CDR3 nucleotides are TGTGCCAGCTCACCGACCACTAGTCATGATACGCAGTATTTT. This codes for CASSPTTSHDTQYF.

This chain links TRBV2 with TRBJ2-5, with a possible D match to TRBD2 (5 bases). The CDR3 contains 16 residues. Trimming cost V 0 bases and J 5 bases, with 16 bases left between them. The germline V gene encodes CDR1 SNHLY and CDR2 FYNNEI. The CDR3 loop reads CASSEARAHSGETQYF. In DNA form, the CDR3 reads TGTGCCAGCAGTGAAGCGCGGGCACACTCTGGGGAGACCCAGTACTTC.

This sequence joins TRBV30 and TRBJ2-1, with 7 bases identical to TRBD1. The CDR3 length is 14 residues. Germline CDR1 is GTSNPN and CDR2 is SVGIG (reference sequence). Trimming removed 2 bases from V and 3 bases from J; junction bases left unmatched: 4. The CDR3 coding sequence is TGTGCCTGGAGTCGGGACAGCCGCTACAATGAGCAGTTCTTC. It translates to CAWSRDSRYNEQFF.

The V call is TRBV29-1, the J call TRBJ2-3, with no clear D. CDR1 and CDR2 from the germline V gene are SQVTM and ANQGSEA. V lost 1 base and J 5 bases, leaving 13 bases between the germline ends. The CDR3 has 14 residues. The chain's CDR3 is CSVEGKSTIDTQYF. CDR3 DNA sequence: TGCAGCGTTGAAGGGAAAAGCACAATAGATACGCAGTATTTT.